One sample yielded the 8 T cell receptor beta chains listed below, sequenced in a study of OX40 agonist ivuxolimab in advanced cancers. This table comes from immunoSEQ multiplex PCR, and its TCRdb copy is limited to in-frame clones, with some not included. The table shows more than 75,000 clones, with approximately 91% occurring only once. Sequences were derived from CD4+ or CD8+ T cells sorted from blood, sampled in a trial of the OX40 agonist ivuxolimab. The receptors originated from an adult with an advanced solid tumor such as melanoma, head and neck, liver or kidney cancer.

CDR3: CASSFGAIAGGRNEQFF. The CDR3 DNA reads as TGTGCCAGCAGCTTCGGGGCAATAGCGGGAGGAAGGAATGAGCAGTTCTTC. J is TRBJ2-1 and V is TRBV7-9; TRBD2 matches 10 bases. Germline CDR1 is SEHNR and CDR2 is FQNEAQ (reference sequence). The CDR3 extends over 17 amino acids. The V segment lost 3 bases and the J segment 7 bases; nucleotides outside the gene matches: 12.

The chain joins TRBV18 to TRBJ1-1; D is possibly TRBD1 (5 bases). In germline, CDR1 is KGHSH, CDR2 LQKENI. Trimming shortened V by 4 bases and J by 7 bases, and 7 bases separated the two germline ends. This CDR3 comprises 11 residues. CDR3 protein: CASSQGYEAFF. The CDR3 DNA follows: TGTGCCAGCTCACAGGGGTATGAAGCTTTCTTT.

The chain combines TRBV7-9 with TRBJ1-4; the match to TRBD1 covers 9 bases. Germline CDR1 reads SEHNR; CDR2 reads FQNEAQ (reference sequence). Unmatched junction bases numbered 6, after V lost 5 bases and J lost 8 bases. CDR3 length: 14 residues. The CDR3 coding sequence is TGTGCCAGCAGCCGCGGGACAGGGTCGGAAAAACTGTTTTTT. Translated, it gives CASSRGTGSEKLFF.

The chain combines TRBV5-6 with TRBJ2-1; D may match TRBD1 or TRBD2 (5 bases each). Germline-derived CDR1 and CDR2 are SGHDT and YYEEEE. This CDR3 spans 14 amino acids. Trimming cost V 1 base and J 3 bases, with 8 bases left between them. The CDR3 region is CASSLRDGYNEQFF. For the CDR3, the DNA is TGTGCCAGCAGCTTGAGGGACGGCTACAATGAGCAGTTCTTC.

The V call is TRBV30, the J call TRBJ2-1; TRBD2 agrees at 9 bases. Germline values: CDR1 GTSNPN, CDR2 SVGIG (reference sequence). The CDR3 covers 15 residues. The V and J ends lost 3 bases and 7 bases, in that order; junction bases with no gene match: 10. The CDR3 protein is CAWSNLGTSTNEQFF. For the CDR3, the DNA is TGTGCCTGGAGCAACCTCGGGACTAGCACGAATGAGCAGTTCTTC.

This chain links TRBV5-4 with TRBJ2-7, with TRBD1 matching 7 bases. The CDR3 consists of 14 residues. J was trimmed by 3 bases and V by 1 base; bases with no gene match: 4. Germline V gene sequence: CDR1 SGHNT, CDR2 YYREEE (reference sequence). The CDR3 protein is CASSLRDSYYEQYF. CDR3 in DNA: TGTGCCAGCAGCTTGAGGGACAGTTACTACGAGCAGTACTTC.

This clone is a singleton in its sample. This sequence joins TRBV5-5 and TRBJ2-7; 7 bases are shared with TRBD1. The V segment lost 4 bases and the J segment 2 bases; nucleotides outside the gene matches: 6. In germline, CDR1 is SGHKS, CDR2 YYEKEE (reference sequence). CDR3 size: 14 residues. The CDR3 reads CASSQPGQPYEQYF. CDR3 sequence (DNA): TGTGCCAGCAGCCAACCGGGACAGCCCTACGAGCAGTACTTC.

The chain combines TRBV7-2 with TRBJ1-6; D gene unclear. The germline V and J ends were trimmed by 1 base and 15 bases, with 16 bases remaining between them. The CDR3 runs to 14 residues. The V gene's germline CDR1 is SGHTA and CDR2 FQGNSA. The CDR3 region is CASSLVETPSYLHF. The CDR3 DNA is TGTGCCAGCAGCTTAGTCGAGACCCCCTCTTACCTCCACTTT.